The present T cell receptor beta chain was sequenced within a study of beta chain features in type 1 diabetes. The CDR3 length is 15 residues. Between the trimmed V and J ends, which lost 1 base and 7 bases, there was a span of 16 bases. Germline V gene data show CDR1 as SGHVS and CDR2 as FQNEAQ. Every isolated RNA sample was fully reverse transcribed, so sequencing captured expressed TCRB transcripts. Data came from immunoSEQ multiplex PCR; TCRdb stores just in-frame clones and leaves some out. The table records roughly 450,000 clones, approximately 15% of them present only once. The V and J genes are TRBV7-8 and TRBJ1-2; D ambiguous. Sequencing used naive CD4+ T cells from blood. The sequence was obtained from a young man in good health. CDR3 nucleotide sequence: TGTGCCAGCAGCTTAGTCTTTCGGGCCGGAAGTGGCTACACCTTC. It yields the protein CASSLVFRAGSGYTF.